This T cell receptor (beta chain) was captured in a study of blood T cell repertoires in COVID-19 (dated by TCRdb to 2018 to 2021). Turning to the overall study: The collaborator samples originated in the United States, Italy and Spain and spanned the acute and convalescent phases of COVID-19. The prospective study material was composed of cDNA or gDNA derived from T cells, B-cell-depleted T cells, or PBMCs. Deeply sampled blood TCRbeta repertoires from subjects exposed to, actively infected with, or recovered from COVID-19 were included in the dataset. The repertoires were released in a freely available public database meant as a resource for research on the immune response to SARS-CoV-2. The samples were drawn from the first 160 participants of the ongoing ImmuneRACE study and from 950 to 1,500 subjects provided by 6 global collaborators. Sample metadata almost always included a de-identified subject ID, COVID-19 status, age in years and sex. HLA class I and class II types, where available, came from metadata supplied by the sample provider rather than from assay-based typing.

According to the germline V gene, CDR1 reads SGDLS and CDR2 reads YYNGEE. The CDR3 runs 15 amino acids, cysteine and phenylalanine included. Only the CDR3 DNA is retained, 45 bases long and in frame from the first base. The V end loses 8 bases and the J end loses 5 bases, and a stretch of 22 bases separates them. TCRbeta CDR3 regions were amplified from genomic DNA using the immunoSEQ Assay, a bias-controlled multiplex PCR. The study's own analysis went as follows. The number of nucleated cells in each sample was estimated by amplification of reference gene primers within the assay. To quantify the absolute abundance of each unique TCRbeta CDR3 rearrangement, sequence reads were collapsed and filtered. Productive Simpson clonality was computed per sample as the square root of Simpson's diversity index over productive rearrangements. TCRdb's version of the immuneACCESS table is confined to in-frame rearrangements and falls short of the full clone set. An unresolved V gene accounts for under half of the shortfall where checked; the remainder is of unknown origin. V, J and clone size derive from that table, while D and trimming were established from the DNA sequence. Across this sample there are some 300,000 clones, with 90% seen only once. The top ten constitute around 1% of the sample.

Study-wide conclusions, independent of this receptor: The quantity of clinical and demographic metadata differed by source and by participant and was supplied without curation.

One collaborating source in Seattle enrolled patients while the patients were actively infected and followed the patients over time throughout the course of disease. Collaborating institutions collected whole blood in K2EDTA tubes following their own protocols. Collaborator samples were shipped for TCRbeta analysis as frozen whole blood, isolated PBMCs, or DNA extracted from either sample type. This clone was recorded a few times. The specificity of this receptor is unknown. The sample holds no much larger clone one base away, and base qualities are not on file. The clonotype comes from a woman aged 40 to 50 with COVID-19, enrolled during active disease. The chain is made from TRBV9 and TRBJ1-1; possibly the D gene is TRBD1, per 5 matching bases. Sequencing input: peripheral blood. The nucleotide sequence reads as follows: TGTGCCAGTAGCATGGGGGAGGGTTTGGGGACTGAAGCTTTCTTT. It encodes CASSMGEGLGTEAFF.